This T cell receptor (beta chain) was documented in a study of OX40 agonist ivuxolimab in advanced cancers. Overall study: The treatment was a fully human IgG2 OX40 agonist, ivuxolimab. Study-wide results and limits: Mean expanded clone counts were higher in CD8+ than CD4+ T cells.

The V gene's germline CDR1 is SGHRS and CDR2 YFSETQ. The CDR3 is 14 amino acids. Trimming removed 4 bases from V and 7 bases from J, with 18 bases in between. Points on this clone: No antigen is known for it.

Clones were read by immunoSEQ multiplex PCR, and TCRdb kept only the in-frame ones, dropping some. The data show about 46,000 clones, with around 89% seen just once and 12% held by the top ten. This TCR came from an adult with an advanced solid tumor such as melanoma, head and neck, liver or kidney cancer. Sequenced material: CD4+ or CD8+ T cells sorted from blood, taken in a trial of the OX40 agonist ivuxolimab. The chain recombines TRBV5-1 with TRBJ2-7; D possibly corresponds to TRBD1 (6 bases). Here the CDR3 reads CASSTSQGSGEQYF. The DNA for the CDR3 is TGCGCCAGCAGCACCTCACAGGGTTCGGGGGAGCAGTACTTC.